Here is one T cell receptor beta chain with its context. The target antigen is unknown. Primed by a sample-barcoded 5' primer and a J-beta primer mix, a second PCR proceeded for roughly 7 to 11 cycles. TCRdb passed the 5' RACE reads through MiXCR, listing each CDR3 protein once. The sample has 980,000 or so distinct CDR3 sequences, around 49% seen once. The sample belongs to a study of blood T cells in healthy people across ages. Background on the study: About one barcoded beta molecule per two T cells was the capture yield of template switching. Points from the study as a whole: Measured against age, TCR beta diversity per million T cells decreased in a roughly linear manner. A strong correlation was found between TCR beta diversity and the percentage of naive T cells.

The germline CDR1 and CDR2 sequences are MNHEY and SMNVEV (reference sequence). The CDR3 covers 12 residues. After removal of 11 bases from V and 0 bases from J, the junction contained 4 bases not matched to a gene. The chain employs TRBV27 and TRBJ2-7; TRBD2 agrees at 7 bases. The sequenced sample was blood. The receptor comes from a man aged 25-45 years in good health. The CDR3 DNA sequence: TGTGCCGTCCGCGGGAGCTCCTACGAGCAGTACTTC. Protein product: CAVRGSSYEQYF.